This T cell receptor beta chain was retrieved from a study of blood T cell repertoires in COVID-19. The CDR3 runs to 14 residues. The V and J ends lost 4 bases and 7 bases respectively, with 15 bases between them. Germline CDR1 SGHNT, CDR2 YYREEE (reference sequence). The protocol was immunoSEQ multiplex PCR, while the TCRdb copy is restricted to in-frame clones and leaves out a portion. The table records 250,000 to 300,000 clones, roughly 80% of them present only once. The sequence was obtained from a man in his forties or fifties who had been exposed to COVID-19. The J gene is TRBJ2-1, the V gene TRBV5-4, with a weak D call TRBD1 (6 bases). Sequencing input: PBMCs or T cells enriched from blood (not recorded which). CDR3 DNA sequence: TGTGCCAGCAGCACCCCGACAGGAGTTAATGAGCAGTTCTTC. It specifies CASSTPTGVNEQFF.